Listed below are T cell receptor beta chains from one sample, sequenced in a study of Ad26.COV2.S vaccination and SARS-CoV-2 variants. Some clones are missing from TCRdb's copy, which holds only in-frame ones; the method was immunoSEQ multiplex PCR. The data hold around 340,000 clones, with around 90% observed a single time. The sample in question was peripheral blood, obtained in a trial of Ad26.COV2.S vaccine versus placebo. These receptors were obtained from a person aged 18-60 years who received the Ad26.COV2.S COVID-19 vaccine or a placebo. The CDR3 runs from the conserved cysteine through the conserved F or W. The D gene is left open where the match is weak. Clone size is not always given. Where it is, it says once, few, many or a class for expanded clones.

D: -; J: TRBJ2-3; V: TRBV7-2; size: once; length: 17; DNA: TGTGCCAGCAGCTTAATGAAACAGATTAGGCCAACAGATACGCAGTATTTT; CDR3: CASSLMKQIRPTDTQYF
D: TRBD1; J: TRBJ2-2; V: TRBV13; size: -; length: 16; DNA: TGTGCCAGCAGCTGGGGGGACAGGGCAAACACCGGGGAGCTGTTTTTT; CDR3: CASSWGDRANTGELFF
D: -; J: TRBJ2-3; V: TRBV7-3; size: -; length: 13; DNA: TGTGCCAGCAGCTCGTACCTCACAGATACGCAGTATTTT; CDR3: CASSSYLTDTQYF
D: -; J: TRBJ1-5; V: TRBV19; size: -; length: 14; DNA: TGTGCCAGTAGTAGGGGGATTAGCAATCAGCCCCAGCATTTT; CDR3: CASSRGISNQPQHF
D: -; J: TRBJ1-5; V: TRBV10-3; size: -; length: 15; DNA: TGTGCCATCAGTGATCCCGGGACGTATATGATGCCCCAGCATTTT; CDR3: CAISDPGTYMMPQHF
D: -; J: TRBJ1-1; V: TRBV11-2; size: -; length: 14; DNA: TGTGCCAGCAGCTTAGGGGGCTGGAACACTGAAGCTTTCTTT; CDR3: CASSLGGWNTEAFF
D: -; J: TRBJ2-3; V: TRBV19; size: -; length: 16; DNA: TGTGCCAGTAGTATAGTATCAGGGGTAGCGGGAGATACGCAGTATTTT; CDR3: CASSIVSGVAGDTQYF
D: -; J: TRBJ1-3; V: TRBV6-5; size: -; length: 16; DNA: TGTGCCAGCAGTTACATGGGAGTCCGCTCTGGAAACACCATATATTTT; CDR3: CASSYMGVRSGNTIYF
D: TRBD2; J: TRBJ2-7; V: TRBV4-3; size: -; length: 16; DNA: TGCGCCAGCAGCCAAGGAGTGGGCGGGGGGGCCTACGAGCAGTACTTC; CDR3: CASSQGVGGGAYEQYF
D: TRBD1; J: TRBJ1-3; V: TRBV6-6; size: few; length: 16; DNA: TGTGCCAGCAGTCAGAGACAGGGAAAAAGAGGAAACACCATATATTTT; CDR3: CASSQRQGKRGNTIYF
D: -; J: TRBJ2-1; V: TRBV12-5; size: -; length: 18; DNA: TGTGCTAGTGGACCTTCAAGAGGGGGAAGGGGAGACTACAATGAGCAGTTCTTC; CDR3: CASGPSRGGRGDYNEQFF
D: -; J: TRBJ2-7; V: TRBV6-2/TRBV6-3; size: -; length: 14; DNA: TGTGCCAGCAGTTACTCAGGGGTCGACTACGAGCAGTACTTC; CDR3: CASSYSGVDYEQYF
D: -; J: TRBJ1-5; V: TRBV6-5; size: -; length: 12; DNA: TGTGCCAGCAGATTTGGGTCTTTGCCCCAGCATTTT; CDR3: CASRFGSLPQHF
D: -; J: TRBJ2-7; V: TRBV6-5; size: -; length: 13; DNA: TGTGCCAGCAGGGCAGGGGAACCCTACGAGCAGTACTTC; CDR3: CASRAGEPYEQYF
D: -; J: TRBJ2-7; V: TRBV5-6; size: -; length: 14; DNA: TGTGCCAGCAGCTTGACCGGTTTAAGCTACGAGCAGTACTTC; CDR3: CASSLTGLSYEQYF
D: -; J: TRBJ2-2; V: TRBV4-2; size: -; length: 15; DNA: TGTGCCAGCAGCCAAGGCAGACATCCCGGCGGGGAGCTGTTTTTT; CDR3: CASSQGRHPGGELFF
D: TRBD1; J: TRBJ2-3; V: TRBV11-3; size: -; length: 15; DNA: TGTGCCAGCAGCAAAAGGACAGGGAGCACAGATACGCAGTATTTT; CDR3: CASSKRTGSTDTQYF
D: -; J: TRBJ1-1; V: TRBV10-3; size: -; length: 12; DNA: TGTGCCAGCCGACGGGAGAACACTGAAGCTTTCTTT; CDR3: CASRRENTEAFF
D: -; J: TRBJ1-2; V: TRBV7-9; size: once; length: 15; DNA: TGTGCCAGCAGCCCCGGACATTCAAGGGACTATGGCTACACCTTC; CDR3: CASSPGHSRDYGYTF
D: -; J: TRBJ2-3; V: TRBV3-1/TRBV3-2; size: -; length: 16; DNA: TGTGCCAGCAGCTTACCGACAGGCACTAGCACAGATACGCAGTATTTT; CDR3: CASSLPTGTSTDTQYF
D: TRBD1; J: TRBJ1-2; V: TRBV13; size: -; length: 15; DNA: TGTGCCAGCAGCGACCGGACAGGGCTAGGCTATGGCTACACCTTC; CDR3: CASSDRTGLGYGYTF
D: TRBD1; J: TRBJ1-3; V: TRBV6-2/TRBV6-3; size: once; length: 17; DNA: TGTGCCAGCAGTTACCCCGATACAGGGGTTGGAGGAAACACCATATATTTT; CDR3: CASSYPDTGVGGNTIYF
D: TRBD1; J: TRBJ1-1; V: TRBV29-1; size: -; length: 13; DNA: TGCAGCGTTGAAGTGGCGACAGGGGGAAAGGCTTTCTTT; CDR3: CSVEVATGGKAFF
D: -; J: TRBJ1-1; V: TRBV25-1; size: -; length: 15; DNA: TGTGCCAGCAGTCCCCCGGGGGTAATGAACACTGAAGCTTTCTTT; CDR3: CASSPPGVMNTEAFF
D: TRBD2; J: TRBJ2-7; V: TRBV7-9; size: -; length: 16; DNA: TGTGCCAGCAGCTTATTGGTGAGCGGGACTTACGACGAGCAGTACTTC; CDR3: CASSLLVSGTYDEQYF
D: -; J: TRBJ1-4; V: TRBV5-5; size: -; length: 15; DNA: TGTGCCAGCAGCTTGGACAGGATAAGAAATGAAAAACTGTTTTTT; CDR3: CASSLDRIRNEKLFF
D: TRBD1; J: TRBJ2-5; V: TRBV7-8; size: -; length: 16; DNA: TGTGCCAGCAGCTTAGGGAGGACAGGGAGGCAAGAGACCCAGTACTTC; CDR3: CASSLGRTGRQETQYF
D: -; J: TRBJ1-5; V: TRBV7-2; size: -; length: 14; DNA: TGTGCCAGCAGCTTATTAGGTCCCAATCAGCCCCAGCATTTT; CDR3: CASSLLGPNQPQHF
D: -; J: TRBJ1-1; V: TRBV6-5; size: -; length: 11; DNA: TGTGCCAGTTCTGGGGTCGCTGAAGCTTTCTTT; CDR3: CASSGVAEAFF
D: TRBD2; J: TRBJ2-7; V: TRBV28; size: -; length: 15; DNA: TGTGCCAGCAGGAAATGGACTAGCGGCTCCTACGAGCAGTACTTC; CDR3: CASRKWTSGSYEQYF
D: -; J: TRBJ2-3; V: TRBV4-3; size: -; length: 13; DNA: TGCGCCAGCAGCCAAGAGTTTCAGACTACGCAGTATTTT; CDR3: CASSQEFQTTQYF
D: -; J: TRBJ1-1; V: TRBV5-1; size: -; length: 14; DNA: TGCGCCAGCAGCTCATTGGGAGATAACACTGAAGCTTTCTTT; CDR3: CASSSLGDNTEAFF
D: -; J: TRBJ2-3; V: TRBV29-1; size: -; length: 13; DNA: TGCAGCGCCTCTAGGGGGAACACAGATACGCAGTATTTT; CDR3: CSASRGNTDTQYF
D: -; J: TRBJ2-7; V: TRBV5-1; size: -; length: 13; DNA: TGCGCCAGCAGCTTGACAATACCCTACGAGCAGTACTTC; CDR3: CASSLTIPYEQYF
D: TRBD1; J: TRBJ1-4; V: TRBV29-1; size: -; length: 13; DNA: TGCAGCGTGAGTCGGAACAGGGGCGAAAAACTGTTTTTT; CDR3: CSVSRNRGEKLFF
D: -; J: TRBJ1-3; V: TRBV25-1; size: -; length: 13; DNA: TGTGCCAGCAGTGAATTATGGGTTGACACCATATATTTT; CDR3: CASSELWVDTIYF
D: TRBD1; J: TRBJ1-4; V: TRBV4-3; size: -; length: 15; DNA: TGCGCCAGCAGCCAAGAGACAGGGGCTGGTGAAAAACTGTTTTTT; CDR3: CASSQETGAGEKLFF
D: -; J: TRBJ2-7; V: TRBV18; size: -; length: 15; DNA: TGTGCCAGCTCCTGGCTGGGGCGTAGCTCCTACGAGCAGTACTTC; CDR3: CASSWLGRSSYEQYF
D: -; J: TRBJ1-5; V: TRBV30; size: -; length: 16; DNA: TGTGCCTGGAGTGTATTTAGGGGAATGAGCAATCAGCCCCAGCATTTT; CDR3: CAWSVFRGMSNQPQHF
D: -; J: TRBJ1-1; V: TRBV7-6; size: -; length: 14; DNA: TGTGCCAGCAGCTTAAGTGTGATGAACACTGAAGCTTTCTTT; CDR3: CASSLSVMNTEAFF
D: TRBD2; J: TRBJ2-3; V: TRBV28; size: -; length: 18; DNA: TGTGCCAGCAGTTTATGGCGGGAGGGCCTCTGGGGCACAGATACGCAGTATTTT; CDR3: CASSLWREGLWGTDTQYF
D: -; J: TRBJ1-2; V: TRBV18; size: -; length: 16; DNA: TGTGCCAGCTCACCACCGGAGGGCCGGGGGATCTATGGCTACACCTTC; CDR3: CASSPPEGRGIYGYTF
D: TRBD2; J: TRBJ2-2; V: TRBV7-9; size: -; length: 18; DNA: TGTGCCAGCAGCTTAAATGTGGGAGCGGGGATGAACACCGGGGAGCTGTTTTTT; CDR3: CASSLNVGAGMNTGELFF
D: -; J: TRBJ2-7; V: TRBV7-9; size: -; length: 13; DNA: TGTGCCAGCAGCGTGGTACAGGGCTACGAGCAGTACTTC; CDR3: CASSVVQGYEQYF
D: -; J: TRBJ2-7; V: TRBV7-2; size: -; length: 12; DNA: TGTGCCAGCAGCTTAGACAGGGTTGAGCAGTACTTC; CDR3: CASSLDRVEQYF
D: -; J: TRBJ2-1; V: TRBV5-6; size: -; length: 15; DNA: TGTGCCAGCAGCGGTAGGGGTTGGGTCGACAATGAGCAGTTCTTC; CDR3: CASSGRGWVDNEQFF
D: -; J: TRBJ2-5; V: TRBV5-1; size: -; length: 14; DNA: TGCGCCAGCAGCTTGGAGGGGGGCCCAGAGACCCAGTACTTC; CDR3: CASSLEGGPETQYF
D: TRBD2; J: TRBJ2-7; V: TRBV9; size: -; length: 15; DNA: TGTGCCAGCAGCGTAGCCGAGACTAGCGGCTACGAGCAGTACTTC; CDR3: CASSVAETSGYEQYF
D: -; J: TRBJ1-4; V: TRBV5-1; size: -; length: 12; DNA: TGCGCCAGCAGCTTGTGGGGTGAAAAACTGTTTTTT; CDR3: CASSLWGEKLFF